Shown below are 25 T cell receptor beta chains from a single sample sequenced in a study of blood T cell repertoires in COVID-19. Clones were read by immunoSEQ multiplex PCR, and TCRdb kept only the in-frame ones, dropping some. Of 250,000 to 350,000 clones listed, approximately 88% are singletons. The sequencing sample was made of peripheral blood. These receptor sequences come from a human donor with COVID-19, enrolled during active disease. The donor label of this sample is uncertain.

In this sample, this clone turned up once. The rearrangement uses TRBV30 and TRBJ2-5; 10 nucleotides line up with TRBD1. CDR1 GTSNPN and CDR2 SVGIG come from the germline V gene (reference sequence). After removal of 2 bases from V and 5 bases from J, the junction contained 8 bases not matched to a gene. The CDR3 has 15 residues. CDR3 bases: TGTGCCTGGAGTCCCGACAGGGGGCTAGGTGAGACCCAGTACTTC. Protein sequence: CAWSPDRGLGETQYF.

This clone was detected once. The rearrangement links TRBV19 to TRBJ1-1, with D possibly being TRBD1 (5 bases). V gave up 4 bases and J gave up 0 bases, with 12 bases separating them. The germline gives CDR1 LNHDA, CDR2 SQIVND (reference sequence). This CDR3 region has 15 residues. The chain's CDR3 is CASSTPRELNTEAFF. The CDR3 bases are TGTGCCAGTAGTACCCCCAGGGAACTGAACACTGAAGCTTTCTTT.

This chain connects TRBV2 to TRBJ1-1; 9 positions agree with TRBD1. This CDR3 has 14 amino acids. The J segment lost 4 bases and the V segment lost 5 bases, leaving 5 bases of the junction unmatched. Germline values: CDR1 SNHLY, CDR2 FYNNEI. The chain's CDR3 is CASSTTGGTTEAFF. CDR3 DNA: TGTGCCAGCAGTACGACAGGGGGGACCACTGAAGCTTTCTTT.

For the CDR3, the DNA is TGTGCCAGCTCACCTGGAGGGGGGGAGCACACTGAAGCTTTCTTT. Amino acids: CASSPGGGEHTEAFF. This rearrangement joins TRBV18 to TRBJ1-1; D may be TRBD1 (6 bases). The V gene lost 3 bases and the J gene lost 3 bases, with 14 bases spanning the gap. From germline, CDR1 is KGHSH and CDR2 LQKENI. The CDR3 contains 15 residues.

The genes are TRBV9 and TRBJ1-2; possible D gene TRBD1, 5 bases. Germline-derived CDR1 and CDR2 are SGDLS and YYNGEE. Trimming stripped 4 bases from V and 8 bases from J, with 12 bases between. The CDR3 spans 12 residues. CDR3 protein: CASSPGGLGYTF. DNA of the CDR3: TGTGCCAGCAGCCCCGGGGGGTTAGGCTACACCTTC.

This chain connects TRBV6-4 to TRBJ2-1; TRBD2 agrees at 11 bases. The V gene's germline CDR1 is MRHNA and CDR2 SNTAGT. The CDR3 is made up of 16 amino acids. Trimming cost V 8 bases and J 8 bases; bases outside gene matches: 14. The CDR3 is CASAPLSSGRFYEQFF. CDR3 DNA sequence: TGTGCCAGCGCGCCGCTATCTAGCGGGAGGTTCTATGAGCAGTTCTTC.

The rearrangement joins TRBV28 to TRBJ2-7, with TRBD1 identical over 7 bases. The CDR3 has 12 residues. The junction had 6 bases not matched to a gene; V was cut back by 10 bases and J by 3 bases. Germline CDR1 MDHEN, CDR2 SYDVKM. The DNA of the CDR3 is TGTGCCACGAGGGACAGCCTCTACGAGCAGTACTTC. The encoded protein is CATRDSLYEQYF.

The chain joins TRBV6-1 to TRBJ1-1; no reliable D call. This CDR3 contains 11 residues. The ends were cut back, 2 bases at V and 7 bases at J, with 5 bases in the middle. Germline assignment: CDR1 MNHNS and CDR2 SASEGT. In DNA form, the CDR3 reads TGTGCCAGCAGTGAAACGCGTGAAGCTTTCTTT. The encoded protein is CASSETREAFF.

The chain links TRBV11-2 to TRBJ2-1; unclear D gene. CDR1 is SGHAT, CDR2 FQNNGV, per germline. With 1 base removed from V and 0 bases from J, the gap between germline ends came to 7 bases. This CDR3 spans 15 amino acids. CDR3 region: CASSLGRNSYNEQFF. The CDR3, as DNA: TGTGCCAGCAGCTTAGGGCGGAACTCCTACAATGAGCAGTTCTTC. Using reference TRBV11-2 and TRBJ2-1 for the parts outside the CDR3, the full variable domain is EAGVAQSPRYKIIEKRQSVAFWCNPISGHATLYWYQQILGQGPKLLIQFQNNGVVDDSQLPKDRFSAERLKGVDSTLKIQPAKLEDSAVYLCASSLGRNSYNEQFFGPGTRLTVL.

This chain's CDR3 is CASSQMTGGAYGYTF. DNA of the CDR3: TGCGCCAGCAGCCAAATGACAGGGGGCGCATATGGCTACACCTTC. The V and J genes are TRBV5-1 and TRBJ1-2, with 10 nucleotides matching TRBD1. The CDR3 spans 15 residues. Germline lookup yields CDR1 SGHRS and CDR2 YFSETQ. V dropped 4 bases and J dropped 5; count of bases not matched to a gene: 8.

The V gene is TRBV29-1, the J gene TRBJ2-5, with 10 bases that match TRBD2. CDR1 and CDR2 (germline): SQVTM, ANQGSEA. The CDR3 spans 17 residues. V was clipped by 6 bases and J by 5 bases; unmatched bases: 18. This CDR3 is CSVQGGLASPRTETQYF. CDR3 bases: TGCAGCGTCCAAGGGGGACTAGCGTCACCGCGGACTGAGACCCAGTACTTC.

The chain couples TRBV9 to TRBJ1-2, with TRBD1 matching 8 bases. After removal of 3 bases from V and 4 bases from J, the junction contained 8 bases not matched to a gene. The length of the CDR3 is 15 residues. Germline CDR1 is SGDLS and CDR2 is YYNGEE. The CDR3: CASSAARGPGYGYTF. DNA of the CDR3: TGTGCCAGCAGCGCGGCCAGGGGGCCTGGCTATGGCTACACCTTC.

Comments on this clone: The germline gene is not matched at one end of the junction; a read error may be the cause. The chain carries TRBV28 and TRBJ1-4; 7 bases map to TRBD1. The CDR3 sequence is 10 residues long. Germline CDR1 MDHEN, CDR2 SYDVKM. CDR3 loop: CASNPLGQIF. As DNA, the CDR3 is TGTGCCAGCAACCCTCTGGGACAGATTTTT. The whole variable domain, filled in from reference TRBV28 and TRBJ1-4, reads DVKVTQSSRYLVKRTGEKVFLECVQDMDHENMFWYRQDPGLGLRLIYFSYDVKMKEKGDIPEGYSVSREKKERFSLILESASTNQTSMYLCASNPLGQIFGSGTQLSVL.

The CDR3 DNA sequence: TGTGCCAGCAGTCGGACAGCTTCTAACTATGGCTACACCTTC. This gives the protein CASSRTASNYGYTF. The genes are TRBV6-5 and TRBJ1-2, with D perhaps TRBD1 (6 bases). Germline V gene data show CDR1 as MNHEY and CDR2 as SVGAGI. The CDR3 contains 14 residues. The V end lost 5 bases, the J end lost 0 bases, and 10 bases lay between the germline ends.

Points on this clone: The junction differs from germline at one of its ends, possibly a read error. The chain carries TRBV28 and TRBJ1-1; D is possibly TRBD1 (5 bases). Germline V lookup: CDR1 MDHEN, CDR2 SYDVKM. The CDR3 has 12 residues. DNA of the CDR3: TGTGCCAGCAGTTTTGGGATACTCAGGGTGTACTTT. Translating gives CASSFGILRVYF.

The chain recombines TRBV28 with TRBJ1-5; TRBD1 is a possible D gene (5 bases). Trimming stripped 5 bases from V and 5 bases from J, with 19 bases between. Per the germline V gene, CDR1 is MDHEN and CDR2 is SYDVKM. The CDR3 contains 16 residues. This CDR3 is CASSPLRGGEDQPQHF. The CDR3 DNA reads as TGTGCCAGCAGTCCCTTACGCGGGGGGGAGGATCAGCCCCAGCATTTT.

This clone was recorded a few times. This rearrangement joins TRBV21-1 to TRBJ1-1; the table assigns TRBD1, which was not confirmed against the DNA. TRBV21-1 is a pseudogene. The CDR3 spans 20 residues. Written as DNA, the CDR3 is TGTGCCAGCAGCAAAGCCCTGATAACAGGGGGCGGCCGAATGAACACTGAAGCTTTCTTT. Residues: CASSKALITGGGRMNTEAFF.

The V call is TRBV9, the J call TRBJ2-3, with D possibly being TRBD2 (6 bases). The CDR3 extends over 12 amino acids. Germline V lookup: CDR1 SGDLS, CDR2 YYNGEE. Trimming removed 9 bases from V and 2 bases from J, with 10 bases in between. CDR3 loop: CATGGDTDTQYF. As DNA, the CDR3 is TGTGCCACCGGGGGAGACACAGATACGCAGTATTTT.

The DNA of the CDR3 is TGTGCCAGCAGTAGGGGAACTGCTGAAGCTTTCTTT. This encodes CASSRGTAEAFF. The chain employs TRBV6-5 and TRBJ1-1; tentatively, D is TRBD1 (5 bases). The CDR3 sequence is 12 residues long. The V gene's germline CDR1 is MNHEY and CDR2 SVGAGI. Trimming left V 5 bases short and J 6 bases short, with 10 bases between.

A few counts support this clone. The chain employs TRBV7-6 and TRBJ2-4; possibly TRBD1 for D (7 bases). Trimming left V 5 bases short and J 8 bases short, with 19 bases between. This CDR3 comprises 15 residues. In germline, CDR1 is SGHVS, CDR2 FNYEAQ. CDR3 sequence reads: CASSPRQGSGDIQYF. CDR3 bases: TGTGCCAGCAGCCCGCGACAGGGTTCGGGGGACATTCAGTACTTC.

The chain is built from TRBV18 and TRBJ1-6, with TRBD1 identical over 7 bases. Germline assignment: CDR1 KGHSH and CDR2 LQKENI. V dropped 3 bases and J dropped 7; count of bases not matched to a gene: 6. The CDR3 covers 15 residues. The CDR3 sequence: CASSPVGQDNSPLHF. DNA for the CDR3: TGTGCCAGCTCACCTGTTGGACAGGACAATTCACCCCTCCACTTT.

The chain joins TRBV19 to TRBJ1-3; no reliable D call. V shed 7 bases and J shed 0 bases, with 10 bases lying between them. The CDR3 contains 14 residues. Looked up from germline, CDR1 is LNHDA and CDR2 is SQIVND (reference sequence). The CDR3 nucleotides are TGTGCCAGTACCCCGGTCCACTCTGGAAACACCATATATTTT. It codes for CASTPVHSGNTIYF.

This clone was recorded many times. The chain is built from TRBV6-5 and TRBJ1-5; D ambiguous. The CDR3 totals 14 residues. Trimming shortened V by 6 bases and J by 3 bases, and 12 bases separated the two germline ends. Germline V lookup: CDR1 MNHEY, CDR2 SVGAGI. The CDR3 protein is CASRTYNLNQPQHF. CDR3 bases: TGTGCCAGCAGGACATACAACCTCAATCAGCCCCAGCATTTT.

The V and J genes are TRBV6-6 and TRBJ2-7; 8 bases align to TRBD1. The V segment lost 6 bases and the J segment 0 bases; nucleotides outside the gene matches: 4. This CDR3 comprises 14 residues. From germline, CDR1 is MNHNY and CDR2 SVGAGI (reference sequence). The CDR3: CASRGQVSSYEQYF. The CDR3 region has the DNA TGTGCCAGCAGGGGACAGGTGAGCTCCTACGAGCAGTACTTC.

The chain uses TRBV12-3 or TRBV12-4 and TRBJ2-1, with 9 bases matching TRBD1. V shed 11 bases, J shed 2 bases, and the junction held 4 bases outside the gene matches. The CDR3 has 13 amino acids. In nucleotides, the CDR3 is TGTGCCTCGGGGACAGGGCCCTACAATGAGCAGTTCTTC. Protein sequence: CASGTGPYNEQFF.